Listed below are T cell receptor beta chains from one sample, sequenced in a study of patients and donors after allogeneic stem cell transplantation. TCRdb reprocessed the RT-PCR reads with MiXCR, giving one entry per CDR3 protein. Here the sample spans just over 55,000 distinct CDR3 sequences, less than 15% being singletons. The sequenced sample was blood, either unsorted or a sorted T cell fraction (not recorded which). These receptor sequences come from a human donor who was either an allogeneic HSCT recipient or a stem cell or donor lymphocyte infusion donor (not recorded which). It is not recorded whose cells these are; they may come from a transplant donor. The CDR3 runs from the conserved cysteine through the conserved F or W. The D gene is left open where the match is weak. Size values are once, few and many counts, or a class for expanded clones, and some rows have none.

.	TRBJ2-2	few	TRBV12-3/TRBV12-4	CASSLVTDTGELFF	TGTGCCAGCAGTTTAGTGACTGACACCGGGGAGCTGTTTTTT
TRBD2	TRBJ2-3	.	TRBV5-1	CASSLRLAGYTDTQYF	TGCGCCAGCAGCTTGCGACTAGCGGGGTACACAGATACGCAGTATTTT
.	TRBJ1-6	many	TRBV12-3/TRBV12-4	CASTQGGSPLHF	TGTGCCAGCACCCAGGGAGGATCACCCCTCCACTTT
.	TRBJ2-7	many	TRBV6-6	CASSAQGSFSYEQYF	TGTGCCAGCAGTGCCCAGGGGTCCTTCTCCTACGAGCAGTACTTC
TRBD1	TRBJ2-3	.	TRBV7-7	CASSLTGGWTDTQYF	TGTGCTAGCAGCTTAACAGGGGGGTGGACAGATACGCAGTATTTT
TRBD2	TRBJ2-1	few	TRBV5-1	CASSLGPGLEVGYNEQFF	TGCGCCAGCAGCTTGGGACCGGGACTAGAGGTGGGATACAATGAGCAGTTCTTC
.	TRBJ2-1	.	TRBV25-1	CASSEWKSGNEQFF	TGTGCCAGCAGTGAATGGAAATCGGGCAATGAGCAGTTCTTC
TRBD2	TRBJ2-1	.	TRBV12-3/TRBV12-4	CASTSRAGRHNEQFF	TGTGCCAGCACCTCAAGAGCGGGGCGACACAATGAGCAGTTCTTC
.	TRBJ1-1	many	TRBV14	CASSQQGVVNTEAFF	TGTGCCAGCAGCCAACAGGGAGTTGTGAACACTGAAGCTTTCTTT
TRBD2	TRBJ2-2	.	TRBV29-1	CSVGSSGANTGELFF	TGCAGCGTTGGATCTAGCGGGGCTAACACCGGGGAGCTGTTTTTT
TRBD2	TRBJ2-1	.	TRBV25-1	CASSEWERDYNEQFF	TGTGCCAGCAGTGAATGGGAGCGGGACTACAATGAGCAGTTCTTC
.	TRBJ2-1	few	TRBV5-1	CASSLALYNEQFF	TGCGCCAGCAGCTTGGCACTTTACAATGAGCAGTTCTTC
TRBD2	TRBJ2-7	few	TRBV10-1	CASSDASGSYEQYF	TGCGCCAGCAGTGATGCTAGCGGGAGCTACGAGCAGTACTTC
.	TRBJ2-5	.	TRBV3-1	CASSPNGETQYF	TGTGCCAGCAGCCCAAATGGGGAGACCCAGTACTTC
TRBD2	TRBJ2-7	few	TRBV27	CASSLWLAGGLYEQYF	TGTGCCAGCAGTTTATGGCTAGCGGGAGGGCTCTACGAGCAGTACTTC
TRBD2	TRBJ2-7	.	TRBV14	CASSRTSPSGYYEQYF	TGTGCCAGCAGCCGGACTAGCCCTAGCGGATACTACGAGCAGTACTTC
.	TRBJ2-7	many	TRBV24-1	CATSDPDRSYEQYF	TGTGCCACCAGTGATCCTGACAGGAGCTACGAGCAGTACTTC
.	TRBJ1-1	few	TRBV19	CASKSREITEVFF	TGTGCCAGTAAGTCCAGGGAAATAACTGAAGTTTTCTTT
.	TRBJ2-7	medium-sized	TRBV7-9	CASSFSLRYEQYF	TGTGCCAGCAGCTTTTCTTTGAGATACGAGCAGTACTTC
TRBD2	TRBJ2-1	few	TRBV7-9	CASSFPGLAEHNEQFF	TGTGCCAGCAGCTTTCCCGGACTAGCGGAGCACAATGAGCAGTTCTTC
.	TRBJ1-1	.	TRBV18	CASSKKTDNTEAFF	TGTGCCAGCTCAAAAAAAACAGATAACACTGAAGCTTTCTTT
.	TRBJ1-1	many	TRBV11-2	CASSLVAGSNTEAFF	TGTGCCAGCAGCTTAGTCGCAGGGAGTAACACTGAAGCTTTCTTT
.	TRBJ2-4	.	TRBV20-1	CSAPGPAADNIQYF	TGCAGTGCTCCGGGCCCCGCGGCCGATAACATTCAGTACTTC
.	TRBJ1-5	few	TRBV12-3/TRBV12-4	CASSFSHSNQPQHF	TGTGCCAGCAGTTTTTCCCATAGCAATCAGCCCCAGCATTTT
.	TRBJ1-5	many	TRBV4-1	CASSQDLSQPQHF	TGCGCCAGCAGCCAAGATTTAAGTCAGCCCCAGCATTTT
.	TRBJ2-1	.	TRBV5-1	CASSLVRLSYNEQFF	TGCGCCAGCAGCTTGGTGCGACTTTCCTACAATGAGCAGTTCTTC
.	TRBJ2-7	.	TRBV6-5	CATQKEGFPYEQYF	TGTGCCACCCAAAAAGAGGGTTTCCCCTACGAGCAGTACTTC
.	TRBJ2-1	many	TRBV5-5	CASSSGTHRDEQFF	TGTGCCAGCAGCTCCGGGACTCACCGGGATGAGCAGTTCTTC
.	TRBJ2-1	few	TRBV12-3/TRBV12-4	CASSLGEGLYNEQFF	TGTGCCAGCAGTTTAGGCGAGGGGCTGTACAATGAGCAGTTCTTC
.	TRBJ1-1	few	TRBV11-2	CASSSMYTEAFF	TGTGCCAGCAGTTCTATGTATACTGAAGCTTTCTTT
TRBD1	TRBJ2-3	few	TRBV6-5	CATSQARGGPNTQYF	TGTGCCACCTCTCAAGCCCGAGGGGGCCCCAATACGCAGTATTTT
.	TRBJ2-3	.	TRBV27	CASSLATRDTQYF	TGTGCCAGCAGTTTGGCCACAAGGGATACGCAGTATTTT
TRBD1	TRBJ1-2	.	TRBV11-2	CASSLVGTGSRDNYGYTF	TGTGCCAGCAGCTTAGTGGGGACAGGATCCAGAGATAACTATGGCTACACCTTC
TRBD2	TRBJ2-1	.	TRBV7-6	CASSPQISRGLAGVGNEQFF	TGTGCCAGCAGCCCGCAGATCTCCAGAGGACTAGCGGGAGTGGGCAATGAGCAGTTCTTC
.	TRBJ2-1	.	TRBV3-1	CASSSPYAETYNEQFF	TGTGCCAGCAGCTCCCCTTATGCGGAAACATACAATGAGCAGTTCTTC
.	TRBJ2-5	.	TRBV5-1	CASSWREWETQYF	TGCGCCAGCAGCTGGAGGGAGTGGGAGACCCAGTACTTC
TRBD1	TRBJ2-2	.	TRBV12-3/TRBV12-4	CASSLTGFTGELFF	TGTGCCAGCAGCCTGACAGGGTTCACCGGGGAGCTGTTTTTT